These 2 T cell receptor beta chains share one sample of origin, sequenced in a study of blood T cell repertoires in COVID-19. Libraries were prepared by immunoSEQ multiplex PCR; TCRdb keeps only in-frame clonotypes and omits some of them. The sample contains 100,000 to 150,000 clones, about 77% of which appear only once. The sample was peripheral blood. These receptors were obtained from a human donor in a cohort sampled during active COVID-19.

The chain links TRBV7-9 to TRBJ2-3; D might be TRBD2 (6 bases). The CDR3 contains 15 residues. Germline CDR1 SEHNR, CDR2 FQNEAQ (reference sequence). V lost 0 bases to trimming and J lost 6 bases, with 13 bases between them. For the CDR3, the DNA is TGTGCCAGCAGCTTAGCGCAGGCTAGCGCTGATACGCAGTATTTT. The encoded protein is CASSLAQASADTQYF.

This clone was picked up one time. The V and J genes are TRBV7-8 and TRBJ2-2; 7 bases align to TRBD1. CDR1 and CDR2 from the germline V gene are SGHVS and FQNEAQ. The junction had 8 bases not matched to a gene; V was cut back by 5 bases and J by 2 bases. This CDR3 contains 16 residues. Here the CDR3 DNA reads TGTGCCAGCAGCAAAGAGGGACAGATAAACACCGGGGAGCTGTTTTTT. Residues: CASSKEGQINTGELFF. The full variable domain, in which reference TRBV7-8 and TRBJ2-2 provide the parts outside the CDR3, is GAGVSQSPRYKVAKRGQDVALRCDPISGHVSLFWYQQALGQGPEFLTYFQNEAQLDKSGLPSDRFFAERPEGSVSTLKIQRTQQEDSAVYLCASSKEGQINTGELFFGEGSRLTVL.